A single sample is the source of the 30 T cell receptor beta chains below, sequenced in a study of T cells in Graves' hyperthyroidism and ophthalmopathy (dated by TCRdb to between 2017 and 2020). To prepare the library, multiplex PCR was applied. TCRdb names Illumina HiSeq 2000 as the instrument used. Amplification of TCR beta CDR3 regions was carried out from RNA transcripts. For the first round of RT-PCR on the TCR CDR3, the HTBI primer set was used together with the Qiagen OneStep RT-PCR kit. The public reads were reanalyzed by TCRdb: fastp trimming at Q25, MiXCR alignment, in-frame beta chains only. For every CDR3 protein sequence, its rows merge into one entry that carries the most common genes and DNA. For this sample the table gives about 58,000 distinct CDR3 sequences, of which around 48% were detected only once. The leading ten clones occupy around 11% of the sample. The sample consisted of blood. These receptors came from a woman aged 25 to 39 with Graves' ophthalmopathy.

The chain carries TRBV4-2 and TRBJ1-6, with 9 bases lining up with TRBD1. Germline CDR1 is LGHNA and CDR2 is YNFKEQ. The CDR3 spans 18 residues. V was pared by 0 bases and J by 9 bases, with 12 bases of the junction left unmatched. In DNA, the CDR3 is TGTGCCAGCAGCCAAGAACTAGCGGGACAGGGCTTGGGTTCACCCCTCCACTTT. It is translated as CASSQELAGQGLGSPLHF.

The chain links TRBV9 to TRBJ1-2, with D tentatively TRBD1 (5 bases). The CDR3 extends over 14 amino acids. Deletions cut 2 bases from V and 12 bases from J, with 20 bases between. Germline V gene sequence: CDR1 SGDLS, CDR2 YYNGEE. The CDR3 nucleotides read TGTGCCAGCAGCGTGGGACCGGGGAGAGGAGGAAACACCTTC. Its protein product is CASSVGPGRGGNTF.

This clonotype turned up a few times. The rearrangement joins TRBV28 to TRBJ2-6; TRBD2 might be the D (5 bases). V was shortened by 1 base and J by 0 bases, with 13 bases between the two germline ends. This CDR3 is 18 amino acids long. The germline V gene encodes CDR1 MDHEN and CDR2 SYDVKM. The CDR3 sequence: CASSLSGVSHSGANVLTF. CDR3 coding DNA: TGTGCCAGCAGTTTATCCGGGGTTAGTCACTCTGGGGCCAACGTCCTGACTTTC.

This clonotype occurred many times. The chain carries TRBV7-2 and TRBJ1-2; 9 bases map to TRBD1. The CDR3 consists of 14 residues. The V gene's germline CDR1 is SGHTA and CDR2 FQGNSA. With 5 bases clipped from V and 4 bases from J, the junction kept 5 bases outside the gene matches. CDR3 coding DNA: TGTGCCAGCAGCCTACAGGGGGCCGTCTATGGCTACACCTTC. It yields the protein CASSLQGAVYGYTF.

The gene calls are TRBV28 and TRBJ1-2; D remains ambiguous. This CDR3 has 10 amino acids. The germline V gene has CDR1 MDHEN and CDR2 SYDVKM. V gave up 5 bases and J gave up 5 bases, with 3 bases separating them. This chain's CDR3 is CASSAYGYTF. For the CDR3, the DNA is TGTGCCAGCAGTGCGTATGGCTACACCTTC.

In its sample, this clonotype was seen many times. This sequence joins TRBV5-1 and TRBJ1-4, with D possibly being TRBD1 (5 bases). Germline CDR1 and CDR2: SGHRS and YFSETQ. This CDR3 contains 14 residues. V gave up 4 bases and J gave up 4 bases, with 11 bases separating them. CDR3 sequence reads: CASSRDGFNEKLFF. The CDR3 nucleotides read TGCGCCAGCAGCAGGGACGGCTTTAATGAAAAACTGTTTTTT.

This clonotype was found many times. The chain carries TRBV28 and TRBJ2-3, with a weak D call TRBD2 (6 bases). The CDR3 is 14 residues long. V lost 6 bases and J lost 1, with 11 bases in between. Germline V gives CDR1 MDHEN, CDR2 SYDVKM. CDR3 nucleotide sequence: TGTGCCAGCAGGGGGACTTCGGGCACAGATACGCAGTATTTT. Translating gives CASRGTSGTDTQYF.

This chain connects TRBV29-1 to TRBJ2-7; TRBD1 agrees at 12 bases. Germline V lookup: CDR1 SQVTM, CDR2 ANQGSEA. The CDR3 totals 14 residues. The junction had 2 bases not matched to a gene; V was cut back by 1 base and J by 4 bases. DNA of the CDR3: TGCAGCGTTGAAGGGGGACAGGGGGCATACGAGCAGTACTTC. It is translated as CSVEGGQGAYEQYF.

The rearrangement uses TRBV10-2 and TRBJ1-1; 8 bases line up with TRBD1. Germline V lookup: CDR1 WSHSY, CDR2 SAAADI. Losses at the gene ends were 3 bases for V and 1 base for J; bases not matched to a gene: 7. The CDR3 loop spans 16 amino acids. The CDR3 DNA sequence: TGCGCCAGCAGTGATTGGACAGGGCCAAAGAACACTGAAGCTTTCTTT. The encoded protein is CASSDWTGPKNTEAFF.

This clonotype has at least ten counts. CDR3 sequence reads: CASSLGLPGQGGTDTQYF. The CDR3 nucleotides read TGTGCCAGCAGCTTAGGCCTGCCGGGACAGGGGGGAACAGATACGCAGTATTTT. The chain links TRBV11-2 to TRBJ2-3; TRBD1 matches 11 bases. The CDR3 is made up of 18 amino acids. Germline values: CDR1 SGHAT, CDR2 FQNNGV. V lost 1 base to trimming and J lost 3 bases; unmatched junction nucleotides: 9.

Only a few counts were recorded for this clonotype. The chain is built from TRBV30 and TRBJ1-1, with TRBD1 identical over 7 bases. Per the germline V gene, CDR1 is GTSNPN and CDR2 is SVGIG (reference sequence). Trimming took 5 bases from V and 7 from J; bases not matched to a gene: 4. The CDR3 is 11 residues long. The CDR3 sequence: CAWGRTGEAFF. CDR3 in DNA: TGTGCCTGGGGGAGGACAGGTGAAGCTTTCTTT.

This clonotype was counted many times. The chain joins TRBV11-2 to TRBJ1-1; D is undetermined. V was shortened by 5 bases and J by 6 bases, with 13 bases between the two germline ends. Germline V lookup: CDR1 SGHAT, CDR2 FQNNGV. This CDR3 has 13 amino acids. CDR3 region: CASSLTGVPEAFF. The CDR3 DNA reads TGTGCCAGCAGCCTGACTGGGGTCCCTGAAGCTTTCTTT.

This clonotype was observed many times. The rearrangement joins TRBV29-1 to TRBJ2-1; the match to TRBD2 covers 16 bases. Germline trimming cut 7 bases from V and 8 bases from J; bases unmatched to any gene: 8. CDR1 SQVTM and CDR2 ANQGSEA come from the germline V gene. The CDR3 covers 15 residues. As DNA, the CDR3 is TGCAGCGCTCGATCCGGGACTAGCGGGGGGGATGAGCAGTTCTTC. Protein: CSARSGTSGGDEQFF.

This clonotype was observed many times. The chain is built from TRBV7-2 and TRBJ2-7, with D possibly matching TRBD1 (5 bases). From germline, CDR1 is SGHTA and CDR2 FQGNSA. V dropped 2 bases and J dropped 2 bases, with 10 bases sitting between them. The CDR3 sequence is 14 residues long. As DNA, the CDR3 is TGTGCCAGCAGCTTACAGTGGGGCCCCTACGAGCAGTACTTC. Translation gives CASSLQWGPYEQYF. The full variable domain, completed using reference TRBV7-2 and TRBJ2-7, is GAGVSQSPSNKVTEKGKDVELRCDPISGHTALYWYRQSLGQGLEFLIYFQGNSAPDKSGLPSDRFSAERTGGSVSTLTIQRTQQEDSAVYLCASSLQWGPYEQYFGPGTRLTVT.

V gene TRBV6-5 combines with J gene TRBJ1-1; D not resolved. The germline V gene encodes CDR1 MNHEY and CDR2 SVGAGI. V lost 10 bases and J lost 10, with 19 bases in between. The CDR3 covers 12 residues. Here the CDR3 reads CATRLGGSGAFF. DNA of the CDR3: TGTGCCACTCGGTTGGGCGGCTCGGGAGCTTTCTTT.

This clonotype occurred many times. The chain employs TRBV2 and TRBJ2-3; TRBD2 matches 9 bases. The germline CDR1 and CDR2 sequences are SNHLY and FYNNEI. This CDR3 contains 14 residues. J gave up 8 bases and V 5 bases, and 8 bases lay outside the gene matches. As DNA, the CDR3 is TGTGCCAGCAGTTCAGCGGGAGGCCCTGCTACGCAGTATTTT. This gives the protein CASSSAGGPATQYF.

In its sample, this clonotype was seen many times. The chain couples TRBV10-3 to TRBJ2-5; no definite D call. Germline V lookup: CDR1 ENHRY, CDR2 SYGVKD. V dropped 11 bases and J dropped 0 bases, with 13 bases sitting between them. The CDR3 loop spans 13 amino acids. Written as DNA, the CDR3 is TGTGCCTCAAGCGTGGAGTACCAAGAGACCCAGTACTTC. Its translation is CASSVEYQETQYF.

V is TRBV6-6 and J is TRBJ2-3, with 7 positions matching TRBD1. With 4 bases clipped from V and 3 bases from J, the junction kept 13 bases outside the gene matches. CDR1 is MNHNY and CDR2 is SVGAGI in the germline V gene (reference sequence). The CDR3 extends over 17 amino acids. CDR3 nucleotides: TGTGCCAGCAGTTCACGAAGACAGGGAGCAGGAACAGATACGCAGTATTTT. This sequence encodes CASSSRRQGAGTDTQYF.

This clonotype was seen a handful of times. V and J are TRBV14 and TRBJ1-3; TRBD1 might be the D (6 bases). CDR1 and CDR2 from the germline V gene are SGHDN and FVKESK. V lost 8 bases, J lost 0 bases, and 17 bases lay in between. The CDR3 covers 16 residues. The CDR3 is CASSQDTGFSGNTIYF. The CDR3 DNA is TGTGCCAGCTCGCAAGATACAGGGTTCTCTGGAAACACCATATATTTT.

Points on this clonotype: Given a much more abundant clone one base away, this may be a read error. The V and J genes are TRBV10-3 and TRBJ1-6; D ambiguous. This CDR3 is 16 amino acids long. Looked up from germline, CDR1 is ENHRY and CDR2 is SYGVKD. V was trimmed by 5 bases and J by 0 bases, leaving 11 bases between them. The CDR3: CAISLSYSSYNSPLHF. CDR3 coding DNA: TGTGCCATCAGTTTATCGTACAGCTCCTATAATTCACCCCTCCACTTT.

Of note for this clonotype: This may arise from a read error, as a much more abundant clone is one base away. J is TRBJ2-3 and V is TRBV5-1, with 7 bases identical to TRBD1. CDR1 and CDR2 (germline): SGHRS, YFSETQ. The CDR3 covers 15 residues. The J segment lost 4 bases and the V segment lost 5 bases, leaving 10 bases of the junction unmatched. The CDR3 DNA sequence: TGCGCCAGCAGTTACAGGGGTTTTAACGCAGATACGCAGTATTTT. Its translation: CASSYRGFNADTQYF.

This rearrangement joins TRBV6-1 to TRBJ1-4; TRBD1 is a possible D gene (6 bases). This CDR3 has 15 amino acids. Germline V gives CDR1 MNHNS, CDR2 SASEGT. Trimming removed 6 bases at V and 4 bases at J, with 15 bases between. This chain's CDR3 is CASREAQGSNEKLFF. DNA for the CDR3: TGTGCCAGCAGGGAGGCACAGGGAAGTAATGAAAAACTGTTTTTT.

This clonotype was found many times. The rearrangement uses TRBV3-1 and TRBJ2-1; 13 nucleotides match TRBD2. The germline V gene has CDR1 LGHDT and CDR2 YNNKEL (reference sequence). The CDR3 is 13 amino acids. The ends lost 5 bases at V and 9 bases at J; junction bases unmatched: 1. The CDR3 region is CASSGLAGVEQFF. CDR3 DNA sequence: TGTGCCAGCAGCGGACTAGCGGGAGTTGAGCAGTTCTTC.

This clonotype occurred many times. DNA for the CDR3: TGTGCCAGCAGCCTTCCTGCCTCCCCCCTCCACTTT. It codes for CASSLPASPLHF. This chain links TRBV3-1 with TRBJ1-6; D remains unclear. Trimming removed 4 bases from V and 13 bases from J, with 11 bases in between. From germline, CDR1 is LGHDT and CDR2 YNNKEL (reference sequence). The length of the CDR3 is 12 residues.

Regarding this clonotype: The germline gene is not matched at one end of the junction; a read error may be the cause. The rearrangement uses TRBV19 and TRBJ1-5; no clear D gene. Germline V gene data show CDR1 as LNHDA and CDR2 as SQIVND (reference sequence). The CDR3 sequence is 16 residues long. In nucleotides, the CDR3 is TGTGCCAGTAGTATTGCGAGGGTCTTTAGCAATCAGCCCCAGCGCTTT. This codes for CASSIARVFSNQPQRF. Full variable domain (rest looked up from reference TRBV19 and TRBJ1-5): DGGITQSPKYLFRKEGQNVTLSCEQNLNHDAMYWYRQDPGQGLRLIYYSQIVNDFQKGDIAEGYSVSREKKESFPLTVTSAQKNPTAFYLCASSIARVFSNQPQRFGDGTRLSIL.

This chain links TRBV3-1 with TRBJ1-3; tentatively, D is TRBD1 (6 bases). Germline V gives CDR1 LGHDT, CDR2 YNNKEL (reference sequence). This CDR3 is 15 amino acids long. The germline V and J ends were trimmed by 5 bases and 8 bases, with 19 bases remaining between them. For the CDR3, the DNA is TGTGCCAGCAGCTCAAGCGGGGGCATTGGTCACACCATATATTTT. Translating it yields CASSSSGGIGHTIYF.

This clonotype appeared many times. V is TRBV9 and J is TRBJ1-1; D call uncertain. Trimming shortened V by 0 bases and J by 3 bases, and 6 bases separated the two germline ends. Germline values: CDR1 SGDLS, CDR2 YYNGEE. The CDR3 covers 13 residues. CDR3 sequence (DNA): TGTGCCAGCAGCGTAGATCGAGACACTGAAGCTTTCTTT. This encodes CASSVDRDTEAFF.

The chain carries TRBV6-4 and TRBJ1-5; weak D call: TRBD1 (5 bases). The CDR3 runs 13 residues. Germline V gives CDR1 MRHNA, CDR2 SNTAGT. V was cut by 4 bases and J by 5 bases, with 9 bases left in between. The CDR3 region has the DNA TGTGCCAGCAGTGTGACAGAGTATCAGCCCCAGCATTTT. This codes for CASSVTEYQPQHF.

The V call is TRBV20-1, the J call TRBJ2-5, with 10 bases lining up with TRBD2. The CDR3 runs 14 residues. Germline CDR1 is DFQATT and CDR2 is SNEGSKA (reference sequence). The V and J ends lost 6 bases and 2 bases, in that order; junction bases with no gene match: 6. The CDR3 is CSALRTSGQETQYF. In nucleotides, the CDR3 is TGCAGTGCCCTGAGGACTAGCGGTCAAGAGACCCAGTACTTC.

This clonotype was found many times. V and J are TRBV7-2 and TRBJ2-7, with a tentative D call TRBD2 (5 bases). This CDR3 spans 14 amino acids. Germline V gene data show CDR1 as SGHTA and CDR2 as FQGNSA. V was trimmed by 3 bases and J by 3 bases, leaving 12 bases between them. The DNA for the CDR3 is TGTGCCAGCAGCTTGGGTCTAGCCAACTACGAGCAGTACTTC. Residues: CASSLGLANYEQYF.